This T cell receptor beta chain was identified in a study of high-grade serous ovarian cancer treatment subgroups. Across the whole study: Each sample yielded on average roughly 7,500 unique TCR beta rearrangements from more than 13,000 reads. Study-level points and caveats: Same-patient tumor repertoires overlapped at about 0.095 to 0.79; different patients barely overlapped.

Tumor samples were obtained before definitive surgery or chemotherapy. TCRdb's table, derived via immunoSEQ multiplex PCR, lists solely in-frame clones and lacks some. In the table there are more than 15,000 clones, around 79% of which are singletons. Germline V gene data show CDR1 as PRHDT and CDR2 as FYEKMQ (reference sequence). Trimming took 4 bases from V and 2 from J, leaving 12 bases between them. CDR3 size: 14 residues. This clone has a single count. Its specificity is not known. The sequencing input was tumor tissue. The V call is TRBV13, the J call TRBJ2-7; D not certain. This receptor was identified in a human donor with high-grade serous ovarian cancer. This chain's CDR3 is CASSSWTRAYEQYF. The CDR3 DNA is TGTGCCAGCAGCTCCTGGACGAGAGCCTACGAGCAGTACTTC.